Listed below are T cell receptor beta chains from one sample, sequenced in a study of blood T cell repertoires in COVID-19. Profiling relied on immunoSEQ multiplex PCR, and the TCRdb table lists in-frame clones only, not all of them. The data show 45,000 or so clones, with approximately 87% seen just once and 3% to 5% held by the top ten. The sample was peripheral blood. The receptors come from a man aged 35-49 years with COVID-19, enrolled during active disease. Each CDR3 is given with its conserved first and last residue. The D gene is left open where the match is weak. A clone size is listed for some rows: how often the clone was seen (once, few, many), or a class if it is expanded.

15	-	TRBV15	-	TRBJ1-2	CATSDSTGGLYGYTF	TGTGCCACCAGCGATTCAACGGGGGGGCTCTATGGCTACACCTTC
16	TRBD1	TRBV19	-	TRBJ1-2	CASTEVQGADYYGYTF	TGTGCCAGTACGGAAGTGCAGGGGGCGGACTACTATGGCTACACCTTC
17	TRBD1	TRBV7-2	-	TRBJ2-5	CASSLGMKAGGQETQYF	TGTGCCAGCAGCTTAGGGATGAAAGCAGGGGGCCAAGAGACCCAGTACTTC
14	-	TRBV11-2	-	TRBJ2-2	CASSRNIGPGELFF	TGTGCCAGCAGCCGTAATATTGGCCCCGGGGAGCTGTTTTTT
15	TRBD1	TRBV27	-	TRBJ2-7	CASSGTDRGTYEQYF	TGTGCCAGCAGTGGCACGGACAGGGGGACCTACGAGCAGTACTTC
13	TRBD1	TRBV29-1	-	TRBJ1-2	CSGLGGAVYGYTF	TGCAGCGGGTTAGGGGGCGCGGTCTATGGCTACACCTTC
14	-	TRBV19	-	TRBJ2-3	CASSINLPPDTQYF	TGTGCCAGTAGTATAAATCTCCCCCCAGATACGCAGTATTTT
14	TRBD1	TRBV7-6	-	TRBJ1-5	CASSSDRGAQPQHF	TGTGCCAGCAGCTCGGACAGGGGCGCACAGCCCCAGCATTTT
12	-	TRBV5-8	once	TRBJ2-5	CASSLYRETQYF	TGTGCCAGCAGCTTGTACAGAGAGACCCAGTACTTC
14	-	TRBV19	-	TRBJ1-6	CASSIGQLGSPLHF	TGTGCCAGTAGTATAGGACAGCTCGGTTCACCCCTCCACTTT
15	-	TRBV28	-	TRBJ1-2	CASRIPEGEGYGYTF	TGTGCCAGCAGAATCCCGGAGGGTGAGGGATATGGCTACACCTTC
16	TRBD1	TRBV5-8	-	TRBJ2-3	CASSSEQGPGTDTQYF	TGTGCCAGCAGCTCCGAACAGGGGCCTGGCACAGATACGCAGTATTTT
14	-	TRBV20-1	-	TRBJ1-5	CSASSDRLNQPQHF	TGCAGTGCTAGTTCCGACAGGCTCAATCAGCCCCAGCATTTT
14	TRBD2	TRBV3-1/TRBV3-2	once	TRBJ2-3	CASSLRGGADTQYF	TGTGCCAGCAGCCTTCGGGGGGGCGCAGATACGCAGTATTTT
13	TRBD1	TRBV5-4	-	TRBJ1-1	CASSSGQGAEAFF	TGTGCCAGCAGCTCCGGACAGGGGGCTGAAGCTTTCTTT
14	TRBD1	TRBV27	-	TRBJ2-1	CASSLGQGAKEQFF	TGTGCCAGCAGTTTAGGTCAGGGGGCAAAAGAGCAGTTCTTC
16	TRBD1	TRBV5-1	once	TRBJ2-3	CASSLAGQGSTDTQYF	TGCGCCAGCAGCTTGGCGGGACAGGGGAGCACAGATACGCAGTATTTT
13	-	TRBV19	-	TRBJ1-6	CASSLTGNSPLHF	TGTGCCAGTAGTCTTACGGGGAATTCACCCCTCCACTTT
13	-	TRBV18	-	TRBJ2-1	CASSSDRSNEQFF	TGTGCCAGCTCATCCGACAGGTCGAATGAGCAGTTCTTC
14	TRBD1	TRBV27	-	TRBJ1-5	CASMGQGVNQPQHF	TGTGCCAGCATGGGACAGGGGGTAAATCAGCCCCAGCATTTT
15	TRBD1	TRBV7-9	-	TRBJ1-3	CASSSQGAAGNTIYF	TGTGCCAGCAGCTCCCAGGGGGCGGCTGGAAACACCATATATTTT
15	-	TRBV4-2	once	TRBJ1-4	CASSQPGLVNEKLFF	TGTGCCAGCAGCCAACCGGGACTGGTTAATGAAAAACTGTTTTTT
13	-	TRBV5-6	-	TRBJ2-7	CASSLVGVREQYF	TGTGCCAGCAGCTTGGTCGGGGTGCGCGAGCAGTACTTC
15	TRBD1	TRBV2	-	TRBJ1-4	CASTFDRGDREKLFF	TGTGCCAGCACCTTCGACAGGGGGGATCGGGAAAAACTGTTTTTT
14	-	TRBV24-1	-	TRBJ2-7	CATRKGDGSYEQYF	TGTGCCACCAGAAAGGGGGACGGCTCCTACGAGCAGTACTTC
15	TRBD1	TRBV6-5	-	TRBJ1-4	CASRDGTGRNEKLFF	TGTGCCAGCAGAGACGGGACAGGGCGAAATGAAAAACTGTTTTTT
17	TRBD2	TRBV27	-	TRBJ2-2	CASSPEGVAGLTGELFF	TGTGCCAGCAGCCCTGAGGGGGTAGCGGGGCTCACCGGGGAGCTGTTTTTT
17	TRBD2	TRBV11-2	-	TRBJ2-5	CASSLVGGLAGMETQYF	TGTGCCAGCAGCTTAGTAGGCGGACTAGCGGGGATGGAGACCCAGTACTTC
14	-	TRBV15	-	TRBJ1-2	CATSRDVGVNGYTF	TGTGCCACCAGCAGAGATGTCGGGGTAAATGGCTACACCTTC
15	-	TRBV5-6	-	TRBJ1-5	CASSLRPRDHKPQHF	TGTGCCAGCAGCTTGAGGCCCCGGGATCATAAGCCCCAGCATTTT
14	-	TRBV10-3	once	TRBJ2-7	CAISEMGQGGEQYF	TGTGCCATCAGTGAGATGGGACAAGGCGGCGAGCAGTACTTC
15	-	TRBV28	-	TRBJ2-5	CASSRNQGYQETQYF	TGTGCCAGCAGTCGGAATCAGGGTTATCAAGAGACCCAGTACTTC
14	TRBD1	TRBV24-1	-	TRBJ1-2	CATSDPTGNYGYTF	TGTGCCACCAGTGACCCGACAGGGAACTATGGCTACACCTTC
15	TRBD2	TRBV10-3	once	TRBJ2-2	CAISLAGGNTGELFF	TGTGCCATCAGTTTAGCGGGAGGGAACACCGGGGAGCTGTTTTTT
14	-	TRBV18	-	TRBJ1-1	CASSPARVDTEAFF	TGTGCCAGCTCACCGGCCAGGGTGGACACTGAAGCTTTCTTT
12	-	TRBV18	-	TRBJ1-2	CASSPDSYGYTF	TGTGCCAGCTCACCCGACAGCTATGGCTACACCTTC
13	-	TRBV19	-	TRBJ1-5	CASKEGLSQPQHF	TGTGCCAGTAAGGAGGGGCTAAGTCAGCCCCAGCATTTT
14	TRBD2	TRBV6-5	-	TRBJ2-7	CASSPGLAGVNLYF	TGTGCCAGCAGCCCGGGACTAGCGGGAGTAAATCTGTACTTC
16	TRBD2	TRBV6-5	-	TRBJ2-2	CASSWTSGARTGELFF	TGTGCCAGCAGTTGGACTAGCGGGGCTAGAACCGGGGAGCTGTTTTTT
14	TRBD1	TRBV2	-	TRBJ1-2	CASSGQGVNYGYTF	TGTGCCAGCAGCGGACAGGGAGTTAACTATGGCTACACCTTC
14	-	TRBV7-7	-	TRBJ2-5	CASSLAGVGETQYF	TGTGCCAGCAGCTTAGCGGGAGTCGGGGAGACCCAGTACTTC